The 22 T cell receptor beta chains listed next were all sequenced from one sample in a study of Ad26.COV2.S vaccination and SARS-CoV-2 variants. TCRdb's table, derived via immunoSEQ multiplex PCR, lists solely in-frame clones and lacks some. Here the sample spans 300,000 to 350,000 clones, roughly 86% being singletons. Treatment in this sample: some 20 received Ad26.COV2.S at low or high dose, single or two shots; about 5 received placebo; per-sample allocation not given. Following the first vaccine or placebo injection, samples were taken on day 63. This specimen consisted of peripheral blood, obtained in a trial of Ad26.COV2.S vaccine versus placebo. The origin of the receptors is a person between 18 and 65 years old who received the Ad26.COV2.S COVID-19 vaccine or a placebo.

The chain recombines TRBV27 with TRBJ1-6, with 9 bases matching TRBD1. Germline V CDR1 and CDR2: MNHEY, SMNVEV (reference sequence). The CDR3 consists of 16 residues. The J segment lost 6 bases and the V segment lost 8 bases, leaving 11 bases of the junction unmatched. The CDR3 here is CASRREDRGFNSPLHF. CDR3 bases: TGTGCCAGCCGAAGAGAGGACAGGGGATTTAATTCACCCCTCCACTTT.

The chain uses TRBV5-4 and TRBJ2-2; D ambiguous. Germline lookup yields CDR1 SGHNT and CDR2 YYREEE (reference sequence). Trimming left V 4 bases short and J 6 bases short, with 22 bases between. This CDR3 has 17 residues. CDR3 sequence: CASSHMAPHQVAGELFF. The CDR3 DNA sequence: TGTGCCAGCAGCCACATGGCGCCGCACCAAGTAGCCGGGGAGCTGTTTTTT.

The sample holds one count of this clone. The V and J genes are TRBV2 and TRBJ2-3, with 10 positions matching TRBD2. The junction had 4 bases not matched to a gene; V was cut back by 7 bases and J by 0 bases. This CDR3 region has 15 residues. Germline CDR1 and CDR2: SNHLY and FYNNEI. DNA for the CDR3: TGTGCCAGCATGAGCGGGGGGGTTAGCACAGATACGCAGTATTTT. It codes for CASMSGGVSTDTQYF.

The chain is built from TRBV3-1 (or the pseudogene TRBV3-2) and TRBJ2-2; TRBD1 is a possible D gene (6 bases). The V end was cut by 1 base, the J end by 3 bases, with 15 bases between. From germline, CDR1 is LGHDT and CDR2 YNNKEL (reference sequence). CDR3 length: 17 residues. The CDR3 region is CASSQVPRGGHTGELFF. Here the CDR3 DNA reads TGTGCCAGCAGCCAAGTCCCCAGAGGGGGTCACACCGGGGAGCTGTTTTTT.

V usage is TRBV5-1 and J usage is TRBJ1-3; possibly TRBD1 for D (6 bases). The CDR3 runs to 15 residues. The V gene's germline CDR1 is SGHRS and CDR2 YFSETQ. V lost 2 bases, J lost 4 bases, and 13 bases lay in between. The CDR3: CASSFDSGTGNTIYF. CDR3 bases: TGCGCCAGCAGCTTTGACTCCGGGACAGGAAACACCATATATTTT.

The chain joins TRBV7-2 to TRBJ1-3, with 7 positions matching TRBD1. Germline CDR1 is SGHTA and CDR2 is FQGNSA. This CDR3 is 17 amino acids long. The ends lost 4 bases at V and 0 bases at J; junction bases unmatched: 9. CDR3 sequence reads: CASSSATGSFSGNTIYF. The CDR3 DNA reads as TGTGCCAGCAGCTCGGCGACAGGGTCCTTCTCTGGAAACACCATATATTTT.

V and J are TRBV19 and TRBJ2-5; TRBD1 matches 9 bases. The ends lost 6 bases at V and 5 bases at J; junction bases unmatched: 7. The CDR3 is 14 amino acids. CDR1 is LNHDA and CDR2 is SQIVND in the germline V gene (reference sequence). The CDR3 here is CASSLGQGLETQYF. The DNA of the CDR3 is TGTGCCAGTAGCCTGGGACAGGGTTTGGAGACCCAGTACTTC. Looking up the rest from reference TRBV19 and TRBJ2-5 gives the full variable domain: DGGITQSPKYLFRKEGQNVTLSCEQNLNHDAMYWYRQDPGQGLRLIYYSQIVNDFQKGDIAEGYSVSREKKESFPLTVTSAQKNPTAFYLCASSLGQGLETQYFGPGTRLLVL.

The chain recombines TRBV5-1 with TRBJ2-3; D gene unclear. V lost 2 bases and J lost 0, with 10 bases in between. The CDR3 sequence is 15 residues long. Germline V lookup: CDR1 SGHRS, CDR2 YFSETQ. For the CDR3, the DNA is TGCGCCAGCAGCTTATCGTCTCCTAGCACAGATACGCAGTATTTT. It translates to CASSLSSPSTDTQYF. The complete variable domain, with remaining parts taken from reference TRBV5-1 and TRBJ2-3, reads KAGVTQTPRYLIKTRGQQVTLSCSPISGHRSVSWYQQTPGQGLQFLFEYFSETQRNKGNFPGRFSGRQFSNSRSEMNVSTLELGDSALYLCASSLSSPSTDTQYFGPGTRLTVL.

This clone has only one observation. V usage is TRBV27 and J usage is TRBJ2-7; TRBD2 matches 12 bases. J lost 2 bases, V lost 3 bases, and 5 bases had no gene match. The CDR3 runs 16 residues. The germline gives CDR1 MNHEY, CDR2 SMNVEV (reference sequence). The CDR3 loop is CASSFLAGGTPYEQYF. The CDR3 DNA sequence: TGTGCCAGCAGTTTCCTAGCGGGGGGGACTCCCTACGAGCAGTACTTC.

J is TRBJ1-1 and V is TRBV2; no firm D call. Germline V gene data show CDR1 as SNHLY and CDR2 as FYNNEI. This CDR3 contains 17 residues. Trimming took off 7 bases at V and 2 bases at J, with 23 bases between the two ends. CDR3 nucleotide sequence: TGTGCCAGCATCCGGATCACCTCTCCAACCAGAAACACTGAAGCTTTCTTT. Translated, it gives CASIRITSPTRNTEAFF.

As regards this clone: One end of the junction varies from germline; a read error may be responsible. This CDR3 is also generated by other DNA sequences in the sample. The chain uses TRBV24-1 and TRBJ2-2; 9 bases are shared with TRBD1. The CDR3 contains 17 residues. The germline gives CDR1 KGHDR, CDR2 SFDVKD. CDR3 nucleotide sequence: TGCCCCCCCCGTCCCCCCACGACAGGGGGGGATACCGGGGAGCTGTTTTTT. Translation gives CPPRPPTTGGDTGELFF.

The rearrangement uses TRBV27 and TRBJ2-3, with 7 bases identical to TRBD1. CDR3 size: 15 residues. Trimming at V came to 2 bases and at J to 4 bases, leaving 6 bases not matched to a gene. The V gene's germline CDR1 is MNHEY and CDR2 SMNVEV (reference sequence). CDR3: CASSLRQGFADTQYF. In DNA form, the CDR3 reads TGTGCCAGCAGTTTAAGACAGGGTTTCGCAGATACGCAGTATTTT.

The CDR3 DNA is TGTGCCAGCAGCCAAGATATCGCAGACCTAAACTATGGCTACACCTTC. Translated, it gives CASSQDIADLNYGYTF. The chain couples TRBV3-1 (or the pseudogene TRBV3-2) to TRBJ1-2, with D unclear. CDR3 length: 16 amino acids. Looked up from germline, CDR1 is LGHDT and CDR2 is YNNKEL (reference sequence). V lost 0 bases and J lost 2, with 13 bases in between.

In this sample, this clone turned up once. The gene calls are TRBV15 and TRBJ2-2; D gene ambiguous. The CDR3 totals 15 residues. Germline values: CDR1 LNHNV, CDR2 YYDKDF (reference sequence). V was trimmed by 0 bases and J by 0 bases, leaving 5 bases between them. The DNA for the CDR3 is TGTGCCACCAGCAGAGACTTCGCGAACACCGGGGAGCTGTTTTTT. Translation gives CATSRDFANTGELFF.

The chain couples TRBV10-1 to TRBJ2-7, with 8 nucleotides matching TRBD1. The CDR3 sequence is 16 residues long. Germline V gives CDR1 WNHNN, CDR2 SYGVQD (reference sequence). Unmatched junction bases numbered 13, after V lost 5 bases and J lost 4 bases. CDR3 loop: CASSLGDRGCRYEQYF. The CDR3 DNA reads TGCGCCAGCAGTCTGGGAGACAGGGGATGTAGATACGAGCAGTACTTC.

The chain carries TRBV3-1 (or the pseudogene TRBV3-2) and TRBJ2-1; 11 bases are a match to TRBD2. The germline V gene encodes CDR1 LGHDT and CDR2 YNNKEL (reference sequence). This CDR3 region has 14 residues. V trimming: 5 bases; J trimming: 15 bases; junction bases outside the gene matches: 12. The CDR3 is CASSNSGTSGRGFF. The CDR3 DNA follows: TGTGCCAGCAGCAACTCCGGGACTAGCGGCAGGGGGTTCTTC.

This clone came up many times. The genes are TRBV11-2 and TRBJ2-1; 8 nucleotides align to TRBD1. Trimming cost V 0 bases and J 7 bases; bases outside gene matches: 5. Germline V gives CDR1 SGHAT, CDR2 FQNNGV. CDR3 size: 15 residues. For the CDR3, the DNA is TGTGCCAGCAGCTTAGACCAGGGGGCGTGGAATGAGCAGTTCTTC. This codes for CASSLDQGAWNEQFF.

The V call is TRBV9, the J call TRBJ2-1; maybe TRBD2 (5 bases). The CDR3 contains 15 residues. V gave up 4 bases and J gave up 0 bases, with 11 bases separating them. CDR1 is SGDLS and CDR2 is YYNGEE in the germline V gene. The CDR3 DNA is TGTGCCAGCAGCAAAGACTACTTCTCCTACAATGAGCAGTTCTTC. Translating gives CASSKDYFSYNEQFF.

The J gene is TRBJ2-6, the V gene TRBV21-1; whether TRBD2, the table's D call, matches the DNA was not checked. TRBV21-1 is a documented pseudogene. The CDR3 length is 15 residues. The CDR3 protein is CASSKSGGGANVLTF. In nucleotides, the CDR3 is TGTGCCAGCAGCAAAAGCGGTGGGGGGGCCAACGTCCTGACTTTC.

CDR3 DNA: TGCAGCGTCCCGGGCCCGGGGAACACCATATATTTT. It encodes CSVPGPGNTIYF. J is TRBJ1-3 and V is TRBV29-1, with D unclear. Germline values: CDR1 SQVTM, CDR2 ANQGSEA. The CDR3 is 12 amino acids. V lost 6 bases and J lost 7, with 13 bases in between. Drawing the rest from reference TRBV29-1 and TRBJ1-3, the complete variable domain is SAVISQKPSRDICQRGTSLTIQCQVDSQVTMMFWYRQQPGQSLTLIATANQGSEATYESGFVIDKFPISRPNLTFSTLTVSNMSPEDSSIYLCSVPGPGNTIYFGEGSWLTVV.

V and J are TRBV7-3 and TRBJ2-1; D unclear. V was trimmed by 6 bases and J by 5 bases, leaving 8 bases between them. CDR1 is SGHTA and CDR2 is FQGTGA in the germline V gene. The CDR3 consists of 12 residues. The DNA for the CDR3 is TGTGCCAGCAGGGTACTTGACAATGAGCAGTTCTTC. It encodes CASRVLDNEQFF.

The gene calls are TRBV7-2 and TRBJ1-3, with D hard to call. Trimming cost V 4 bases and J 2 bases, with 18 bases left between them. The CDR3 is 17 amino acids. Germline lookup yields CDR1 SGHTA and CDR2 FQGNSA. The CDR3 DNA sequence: TGTGCCAGCAGCTCTAGAGGAGGACGAAGGACTGGAAACACCATATATTTT. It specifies CASSSRGGRRTGNTIYF.